A single sample is the source of the 23 T cell receptor beta chains below, sequenced in a study of T cell repertoires in cytomegalovirus infection. TCRdb independently ran MiXCR on the reads; one entry per CDR3 protein. The sample records approximately 400,000 distinct CDR3 sequences, about 33% being singletons. The sample comprised PBMCs. Receptors originate from a human donor in good health (CMV status not recorded). Some clones in this sample may be carry-over from other donors' samples.

In its sample, this clonotype was seen a few times. The rearrangement links TRBV24-1 to TRBJ2-1; D is ambiguous. This CDR3 contains 14 residues. Germline V gene sequence: CDR1 KGHDR, CDR2 SFDVKD. Trimming left V 1 base short and J 5 bases short, with 8 bases between. This CDR3 is CATSDFRWNNEQFF. In nucleotides, the CDR3 is TGTGCCACCAGTGATTTTAGATGGAACAATGAGCAGTTCTTC.

This clonotype was recorded a few times. This chain links TRBV20-1 with TRBJ2-7; weak D call: TRBD1 (5 bases). Germline V gives CDR1 DFQATT, CDR2 SNEGSKA (reference sequence). There are 14 residues in the CDR3. Trimming left V 1 base short and J 3 bases short, with 13 bases between. The CDR3 DNA sequence: TGCAGTGCTAGAGCTGACACAGGATTCTACGAGCAGTACTTC. Translation gives CSARADTGFYEQYF.

Regarding this clonotype: The CDR3 end shows no conserved phenylalanine or tryptophan, and so a read error is likely. The CDR3 loop reads CASRHQGANTGELFV. DNA of the CDR3: TGTGCCAGCAGACACCAGGGGGCTAACACCGGGGAGCTGTTTGTT. The chain employs TRBV28 and TRBJ2-2; TRBD1 matches at 8 bases. V trimming: 6 bases; J trimming: 2 bases; junction bases outside the gene matches: 5. The CDR3 runs 15 residues. CDR1 is MDHEN, CDR2 SYDVKM, per germline.

On this clonotype itself: This clone may be a read error of a much larger clone one base away. The rearrangement joins TRBV7-2 to TRBJ2-3; D perhaps matches TRBD2 (6 bases). The V end lost 8 bases, the J end lost 1 base, and 19 bases lay between the germline ends. The CDR3 length is 16 residues. Germline assignment: CDR1 SGHTA and CDR2 FQGNSA. The CDR3 is CASGISGTFRTDTQYF. Here the CDR3 DNA reads TGTGCCAGCGGCATCTCCGGGACTTTTCGCACAGATACGCAGTATTTT.

This rearrangement joins TRBV20-1 to TRBJ2-1, with 7 bases that match TRBD1. Per the germline V gene, CDR1 is DFQATT and CDR2 is SNEGSKA (reference sequence). The CDR3 loop spans 12 amino acids. V shed 8 bases and J 3 bases; nucleotides not matched to a gene: 4. The CDR3: CSIRDSYNEQFF. CDR3 in DNA: TGCAGTATCCGGGACAGCTACAATGAGCAGTTCTTC.

This clonotype appeared a few times. The chain links TRBV6-5 to TRBJ2-3; D could derive from TRBD1 or TRBD2 (5 bases each). Germline V CDR1 and CDR2: MNHEY, SVGAGI. This CDR3 is built from 15 residues. The V gene lost 5 bases and the J gene lost 3 bases, with 15 bases spanning the gap. For the CDR3, the DNA is TGTGCCAGCAGTCATGGGGGTCAGGGTACAGATACGCAGTATTTT. As protein: CASSHGGQGTDTQYF.

This clonotype appeared a few times. Given the absence of the conserved phenylalanine or tryptophan at the CDR3 end, a read error is likely. The chain uses TRBV27 and TRBJ1-1; unclear D gene. Trimming cost V 5 bases and J 1 base, with 11 bases left between them. In germline, CDR1 is MNHEY, CDR2 SMNVEV (reference sequence). This CDR3 has 14 residues. The CDR3 loop reads CASSPQIKNTEAFL. Here the CDR3 DNA reads TGTGCCAGCAGTCCACAGATCAAGAACACTGAAGCTTTCCTT.

The DNA of the CDR3 is TGTGCCAGCAGCTTGGTTGCGGGATTGCAAGAGACCCAGTACTTC. It yields the protein CASSLVAGLQETQYF. The chain employs TRBV5-5 and TRBJ2-5; weak D call: TRBD2 (6 bases). Trimming stripped 0 bases from V and 2 bases from J, with 11 bases between. The CDR3 has 15 residues. Germline V gene lookup returns CDR1 SGHKS and CDR2 YYEKEE (reference sequence).

The CDR3 DNA follows: TGTGCCAGCAGACCTCCCAACTATGGCTACACCTTC. Residues: CASRPPNYGYTF. The chain has TRBV12-3 or TRBV12-4 and TRBJ1-2; D not certain. The CDR3 length is 12 residues. The germline V and J ends were trimmed by 6 bases and 2 bases, with 7 bases remaining between them.

The gene calls are TRBV3-1 and TRBJ1-5, with 7 bases aligning to TRBD1. Per the germline V gene, CDR1 is LGHDT and CDR2 is YNNKEL (reference sequence). Trimming cost V 3 bases and J 4 bases; bases outside gene matches: 3. This CDR3 comprises 14 residues. CDR3: CASSHGDSNQPQHF. The CDR3 DNA is TGTGCCAGCAGCCATGGGGACAGTAATCAGCCCCAGCATTTT. Full variable domain (rest looked up from reference TRBV3-1 and TRBJ1-5): DTAVSQTPKYLVTQMGNDKSIKCEQNLGHDTMYWYKQDSKKFLKIMFSYNNKELIINETVPNRFSPKSPDKAHLNLHINSLELGDSAVYFCASSHGDSNQPQHFGDGTRLSIL.

A remark on this clonotype: This may stem from a read error, because a much larger clone lies one nucleotide away. This sequence joins TRBV7-2 and TRBJ2-1, with a tentative D call TRBD2 (6 bases). The CDR3 spans 16 residues. From germline, CDR1 is SGHTA and CDR2 FQGNSA. V was trimmed by 8 bases and J by 2 bases, leaving 19 bases between them. The CDR3 sequence: CASGHSPGRTYNEQFF. For the CDR3, the DNA is TGTGCCAGCGGCCACAGCCCGGGGAGGACCTACAATGAGCAGTTCTTC.

The rearrangement joins TRBV11-2 to TRBJ1-1, with unresolved D. The CDR3 contains 15 residues. V was trimmed by 1 base and J by 5 bases, leaving 14 bases between them. CDR1 is SGHAT and CDR2 is FQNNGV in the germline V gene. DNA of the CDR3: TGTGCCAGCAGCTTAGTTCGGGCTAGACCAACTGAAGCTTTCTTT. Translating it yields CASSLVRARPTEAFF.

In its sample, this clonotype was seen a few times. The chain couples TRBV10-3 to TRBJ2-3; D perhaps matches TRBD1 (6 bases). Germline V CDR1 and CDR2: ENHRY, SYGVKD. The germline V and J ends were trimmed by 4 bases and 2 bases, with 10 bases remaining between them. The CDR3 covers 14 residues. The CDR3 nucleotides are TGTGCCATCAGTGTGACAGGAGTCACAGATACGCAGTATTTT. This encodes CAISVTGVTDTQYF.

The CDR3 region has the DNA TGTGCCAGCAGTAACCGGGACGCCCATTCACCCCTCCACTTT. It encodes CASSNRDAHSPLHF. The rearrangement joins TRBV6-6 to TRBJ1-6; D possibly corresponds to TRBD1 (5 bases). Germline V gene sequence: CDR1 MNHNY, CDR2 SVGAGI (reference sequence). The CDR3 contains 14 residues. V gave up 5 bases and J gave up 8 bases, with 13 bases separating them.

The chain has TRBV12-3 or TRBV12-4 and TRBJ2-2; D unclear. The CDR3 consists of 14 residues. Trimming took off 4 bases at V and 3 bases at J, with 9 bases between the two ends. The CDR3 DNA reads as TGTGCCAGCAGTTCCGGTAGCTACACCGGGGAGCTGTTTTTT. It translates to CASSSGSYTGELFF.

The chain recombines TRBV6-8 with TRBJ2-1; D gene ambiguous. CDR3 length: 14 residues. Germline CDR1 and CDR2: MNHGY and SAAAGT. Trimming pared 7 bases from V and 0 bases from J, leaving 10 bases between. CDR3 protein: CASKLASSYNEQFF. CDR3 DNA: TGTGCCAGCAAACTCGCGAGCTCCTACAATGAGCAGTTCTTC.

In its sample, this clonotype was seen many times. The chain employs TRBV7-2 and TRBJ2-7; D is possibly TRBD2 (5 bases). The CDR3 runs 14 residues. Germline assignment: CDR1 SGHTA and CDR2 FQGNSA. V was trimmed by 8 bases and J by 0 bases, leaving 14 bases between them. Here the CDR3 DNA reads TGTGCCAGCTCCCCGGGGTGGAACTCCTACGAGCAGTACTTC. This gives the protein CASSPGWNSYEQYF.

This clonotype came up a few times. The chain employs TRBV28 and TRBJ1-1, with 7 bases fitting TRBD1. Germline assignment: CDR1 MDHEN and CDR2 SYDVKM. This CDR3 is built from 16 residues. V was clipped by 6 bases and J by 1 base; unmatched bases: 11. CDR3 region: CASSFRLQGTNTEAFF. CDR3 DNA: TGTGCCAGCAGCTTTCGACTACAGGGGACGAACACTGAAGCTTTCTTT.

On this clonotype itself: This likely comes from a read error, as the CDR3 has no conserved phenylalanine or tryptophan at its end. This chain joins TRBV9 and TRBJ1-1; D is unclear. Germline assignment: CDR1 SGDLS and CDR2 YYNGEE. The CDR3 is 14 amino acids. For the CDR3, the DNA is TGTGCCCGCAGAAGGGATCCGCAAGACACTGAAGCTTTCTGT. This translates into CARRRDPQDTEAFC.

This clonotype was counted at least ten times. This chain uses TRBV7-8 with TRBJ2-6; D is uncertain. CDR1 is SGHVS, CDR2 FQNEAQ, per germline. The CDR3 covers 14 residues. Between the trimmed V and J ends, which lost 3 bases and 2 bases, there was a span of 5 bases. This CDR3 reads CASSFSTGANVLTF. As DNA, the CDR3 is TGTGCCAGCAGCTTTTCTACTGGGGCCAACGTCCTGACTTTC.

This clonotype appeared once. The junction differs from germline at one of its ends, possibly a read error. V and J are TRBV6-2 or TRBV6-3 and TRBJ1-1; D is unresolved. Germline assignment: CDR1 MNHEY and CDR2 SVGEGT. The CDR3 runs 13 residues. CDR3 sequence: CASSYLRSAEAYF. The DNA of the CDR3 is TGTGCCAGCAGTTACTTGCGGAGCGCTGAAGCTTACTTT.

This rearrangement joins TRBV7-6 to TRBJ1-1; D is uncertain. The V and J ends lost 7 bases and 1 base respectively, with 13 bases between them. Germline V gene sequence: CDR1 SGHVS, CDR2 FNYEAQ. The CDR3 is 14 residues long. CDR3 nucleotides: TGTGCCAGCACCCCTAAGGCAGAGAACACTGAAGCTTTCTTT. This sequence encodes CASTPKAENTEAFF.

With respect to this clonotype: Its ends do not fully match the called genes, so a read error is possible. The genes are TRBV28 and TRBJ2-5, with 7 nucleotides matching TRBD1. Germline assignment: CDR1 MDHEN and CDR2 SYDVKM. The CDR3 covers 16 residues. CDR3 bases: TGTGCCAGCAGTTTATTGGGACAGAAGAACCAAGATACCCAGTACTTC. Residues: CASSLLGQKNQDTQYF.